These 32 T cell receptor beta chains were all obtained from the same sample, sequenced in a study of yellow fever vaccine responses in identical twins. TCRdb fed the RT-PCR reads into MiXCR, producing one record per CDR3 protein. The sample gives a few thousand distinct CDR3 sequences, 86% of which show up once; 2.5% to 3.5% is in the top ten. The sample consisted of T cells from blood (PBMCs), unsorted or a sorted subset (not recorded which), taken before or after yellow fever vaccination (not recorded which). All receptors derive from a young woman who received the yellow fever vaccine.

The V gene is TRBV18, the J gene TRBJ2-7; D may be TRBD1 or TRBD2 (5 bases each). V was shortened by 2 bases and J by 3 bases, with 5 bases between the two germline ends. The CDR3 loop spans 12 amino acids. Germline CDR1 reads KGHSH; CDR2 reads LQKENI. This CDR3 is CASSPGGYEQYF. CDR3 coding DNA: TGTGCCAGCTCACCAGGGGGCTACGAGCAGTACTTC.

The chain employs TRBV6-1 and TRBJ2-7; D ambiguous. V lost 6 bases to trimming and J lost 7 bases, with 13 bases between them. The CDR3 runs to 12 residues. Looked up from germline, CDR1 is MNHNS and CDR2 is SASEGT. The CDR3 DNA reads as TGTGCCAGCAGCCCACCGAAGGGAGAGCAGTACTTC. It codes for CASSPPKGEQYF.

As regards this clonotype: Because the CDR3's place on the DNA is in doubt, the DNA is left out and the CDR3 is given as listed by TCRdb. J is TRBJ2-7 and V is TRBV21-1; the table assigns TRBD1, which was not confirmed against the DNA. TRBV21-1 is a recognized pseudogene. The CDR3 sequence runs 16 residues, both termini included. This CDR3 is CASSRVGRGSPYEQYF.

The sample holds one count of this clonotype. This rearrangement joins TRBV7-9 to TRBJ1-2, with a weak D call TRBD1 (5 bases). Germline V lookup: CDR1 SEHNR, CDR2 FQNEAQ (reference sequence). Trimming left V 6 bases short and J 4 bases short, with 18 bases between. There are 15 residues in the CDR3. DNA for the CDR3: TGTGCCAGCAGATCAAACACCGGGGGTGTCTATGGCTACACCTTC. Residues: CASRSNTGGVYGYTF.

The genes are TRBV7-8 and TRBJ2-7; 10 bases line up with TRBD1. CDR1 and CDR2 from the germline V gene are SGHVS and FQNEAQ. This CDR3 region has 13 residues. After removal of 5 bases from V and 9 bases from J, the junction contained 7 bases not matched to a gene. CDR3 bases: TGTGCCAGCAGCACTAGACAGGGGGCAGGGCAGTACTTC. Protein product: CASSTRQGAGQYF.

The CDR3 is CASRSGADTQYF. CDR3 bases: TGTGCCAGCAGGTCGGGGGCAGATACGCAGTATTTT. The rearrangement joins TRBV12-3 or TRBV12-4 to TRBJ2-3; TRBD2 might be the D (6 bases). The ends were cut back, 6 bases at V and 4 bases at J, with 8 bases in the middle. The CDR3 has 12 residues.

This clonotype was seen a single time. The rearrangement uses TRBV28 and TRBJ1-2, with a possible D match to TRBD1 (5 bases). Germline CDR1 is MDHEN and CDR2 is SYDVKM. CDR3 length: 13 residues. V shed 11 bases and J shed 8 bases, with 21 bases lying between them. Here the CDR3 DNA reads TGTGCCCTCCGGGGGGGGAATGTGGGCGGCTACACCTTC. Translated, it gives CALRGGNVGGYTF.

The chain combines TRBV20-1 with TRBJ2-2; perhaps TRBD1 as D (5 bases). Germline V gene data show CDR1 as DFQATT and CDR2 as SNEGSKA (reference sequence). With 5 bases removed from V and 4 bases from J, the gap between germline ends came to 14 bases. The CDR3 sequence is 14 residues long. CDR3 loop: CSASSGHPTGELFF. The CDR3 nucleotides are TGCAGTGCTTCTTCAGGGCACCCCACCGGGGAGCTGTTTTTT.

The CDR3 sequence is CASSLYSQETQYF. In DNA form, the CDR3 reads TGTGCCAGCAGTTTATACAGCCAAGAGACCCAGTACTTC. The chain carries TRBV12-3 or TRBV12-4 and TRBJ2-5, with D unclear. The CDR3 extends over 13 amino acids. The V gene lost 2 bases and the J gene lost 1 base, with 5 bases spanning the gap.

This sequence joins TRBV7-9 and TRBJ2-1, with 9 bases lining up with TRBD2. CDR1 and CDR2 (germline): SEHNR, FQNEAQ (reference sequence). The CDR3 totals 14 residues. Trimming took 8 bases from V and 5 from J; bases not matched to a gene: 7. This CDR3 reads CASCSGSIDNEQFF. The CDR3 coding sequence is TGTGCCAGCTGTAGCGGGAGTATCGACAATGAGCAGTTCTTC.

V is TRBV9 and J is TRBJ2-2; D is undetermined. The CDR3 is made up of 13 amino acids. V gave up 2 bases and J gave up 3 bases, with 5 bases separating them. Germline assignment: CDR1 SGDLS and CDR2 YYNGEE. The CDR3 DNA reads TGTGCCAGCAGCGTCGGACACACCGGGGAGCTGTTTTTT. Translated: CASSVGHTGELFF.

The rearrangement joins TRBV29-1 to TRBJ2-3; no definite D call. This CDR3 is built from 15 residues. Germline values: CDR1 SQVTM, CDR2 ANQGSEA. V gave up 6 bases and J gave up 1 base, with 17 bases separating them. In DNA, the CDR3 is TGCAGCGTGTTCACAGCTTCCCTCCGCACAGATACGCAGTATTTT. Translation gives CSVFTASLRTDTQYF.

This clonotype was seen only once. This sequence joins TRBV4-1 and TRBJ2-1; D is perhaps TRBD1 or TRBD2 (6 bases each). This CDR3 has 15 amino acids. The V gene lost 1 base and the J gene lost 4 bases, with 11 bases spanning the gap. In germline, CDR1 is MGHRA, CDR2 YSYEKL. CDR3 sequence: CASSQGGALYNEQFF. CDR3 DNA sequence: TGCGCCAGCAGCCAAGGGGGGGCCCTATACAATGAGCAGTTCTTC.

This rearrangement joins TRBV15 to TRBJ2-3, with unresolved D. Between the trimmed V and J ends, which lost 0 bases and 6 bases, there was a span of 13 bases. Germline assignment: CDR1 LNHNV and CDR2 YYDKDF (reference sequence). The CDR3 extends over 15 amino acids. The CDR3 DNA reads as TGTGCCACCAGCAGAGATAGTGGCGGCGTTGATACGCAGTATTTT. It codes for CATSRDSGGVDTQYF.

The rearrangement links TRBV4-1 to TRBJ1-2; no reliable D call. Per the germline V gene, CDR1 is MGHRA and CDR2 is YSYEKL. Trimming took off 1 base at V and 0 bases at J, with 6 bases between the two ends. The CDR3 contains 14 residues. Written as DNA, the CDR3 is TGCGCCAGCAGCCAAGTAGGCGCTAACTATGGCTACACCTTC. This encodes CASSQVGANYGYTF.

The CDR3 nucleotides are TGTGCCATCAGTGATCTGGTGGCGAGCTCCTACAATGAGCAGTTCTTC. Its protein product is CAISDLVASSYNEQFF. V is TRBV10-3 and J is TRBJ2-1, with no clear D. Germline V gene lookup returns CDR1 ENHRY and CDR2 SYGVKD. The CDR3 consists of 16 residues. V dropped 3 bases and J dropped 0 bases, with 12 bases sitting between them.

The rearrangement links TRBV11-2 to TRBJ2-1, with no clear D. The CDR3 consists of 13 residues. The V end lost 0 bases, the J end lost 5 bases, and 5 bases lay between the germline ends. Germline-derived CDR1 and CDR2 are SGHAT and FQNNGV. CDR3 DNA: TGTGCCAGCAGCTTAGAGAACAACAATGAGCAGTTCTTC. It translates to CASSLENNNEQFF.

This chain links TRBV7-6 with TRBJ2-7; 8 nucleotides match TRBD2. The V segment lost 1 base and the J segment 3 bases; nucleotides outside the gene matches: 5. The germline CDR1 and CDR2 sequences are SGHVS and FNYEAQ. The length of the CDR3 is 15 residues. CDR3 nucleotide sequence: TGTGCCAGCAGCTTAGAGCGGGGGAACGGCTACGAGCAGTACTTC. It codes for CASSLERGNGYEQYF. Full variable domain (remainder filled in from reference TRBV7-6 and TRBJ2-7): GAGVSQSPRYKVTKRGQDVALRCDPISGHVSLYWYRQALGQGPEFLTYFNYEAQQDKSGLPNDRFSAERPEGSISTLTIQRTEQRDSAMYRCASSLERGNGYEQYFGPGTRLTVT.

This clonotype was detected only once. An end of the junction differs from the germline gene, which may be a read error. The CDR3 loop is CASSLKAGGYNEQFF. In DNA form, the CDR3 reads TGTGCTAGCAGCTTAAAAGCGGGGGGGTACAATGAGCAGTTCTTC. This chain connects TRBV7-6 to TRBJ2-1; 10 nucleotides line up with TRBD2. This CDR3 region has 15 residues. CDR1 is SGHVS, CDR2 FNYEAQ, per germline.

The chain joins TRBV19 to TRBJ2-7, with unresolved D. V dropped 5 bases and J dropped 7 bases, with 15 bases sitting between them. Germline V gives CDR1 LNHDA, CDR2 SQIVND (reference sequence). This CDR3 has 13 residues. The CDR3 loop reads CASSLRVDGEQYF. DNA of the CDR3: TGTGCCAGTAGTCTAAGGGTAGACGGTGAGCAGTACTTC.

The V gene is TRBV7-1, the J gene TRBJ2-1; the match to TRBD2 covers 9 bases. TRBV7-1 is labeled an ORF, and its function is uncertain. The CDR3 is 16 residues long. The V segment lost 3 bases and the J segment 2 bases; nucleotides outside the gene matches: 5. CDR3 region: CASSSHSGGAYNEQFF. DNA of the CDR3: TGTGCCAGCAGCTCCCATAGCGGGGGCGCCTACAATGAGCAGTTCTTC.

The chain joins TRBV7-6 to TRBJ2-7, with TRBD2 as a possible D gene (5 bases). CDR1 and CDR2 (germline): SGHVS, FNYEAQ. Trimming cost V 1 base and J 6 bases, with 10 bases left between them. The CDR3 sequence is 13 residues long. The CDR3: CASSLVLEGEQYF. CDR3 DNA sequence: TGTGCCAGCAGCTTAGTGTTAGAGGGCGAGCAGTACTTC. Complete variable domain (other parts from reference TRBV7-6 and TRBJ2-7): GAGVSQSPRYKVTKRGQDVALRCDPISGHVSLYWYRQALGQGPEFLTYFNYEAQQDKSGLPNDRFSAERPEGSISTLTIQRTEQRDSAMYRCASSLVLEGEQYFGPGTRLTVT.

The chain joins TRBV28 to TRBJ1-4; 7 nucleotides match TRBD1. CDR1 is MDHEN and CDR2 is SYDVKM in the germline V gene. V gave up 5 bases and J gave up 3 bases; unmatched junction bases: 6. The CDR3 contains 15 residues. CDR3 DNA: TGTGCCAGCAGTGGAGACAGGGTGTCTAATGAAAAACTGTTTTTT. Its translation: CASSGDRVSNEKLFF.

This chain connects TRBV7-1 to TRBJ2-7, with TRBD1 as a possible D gene (6 bases). TRBV7-1 is placed among ORFs of uncertain function. The CDR3 sequence is 16 residues long. The germline V and J ends were trimmed by 3 bases and 0 bases, with 15 bases remaining between them. CDR3 loop: CASSSLVLDSSYEQYF. CDR3 coding DNA: TGTGCCAGCAGCTCCTTAGTGCTGGACAGCTCCTACGAGCAGTACTTC.

This chain joins TRBV7-9 and TRBJ2-2, with 10 nucleotides matching TRBD2. Germline loops: CDR1 SEHNR, CDR2 FQNEAQ (reference sequence). The CDR3 has 15 residues. V lost 7 bases, J lost 3 bases, and 5 bases stayed unmatched. CDR3 coding DNA: TGTGCCAGCAACCTAGCGGGGGCCCACACCGGGGAGCTGTTTTTT. Translating it yields CASNLAGAHTGELFF. The whole variable domain, remainder taken from reference TRBV7-9 and TRBJ2-2, is DTGVSQNPRHKITKRGQNVTFRCDPISEHNRLYWYRQTLGQGPEFLTYFQNEAQLEKSRLLSDRFSAERPKGSFSTLEIQRTEQGDSAMYLCASNLAGAHTGELFFGEGSRLTVL.

Only a few counts were recorded for this clonotype. The chain couples TRBV29-1 to TRBJ2-7; D is ambiguous. Germline V gene lookup returns CDR1 SQVTM and CDR2 ANQGSEA. V lost 8 bases, J lost 0 bases, and 14 bases lay in between. This CDR3 comprises 13 residues. Here the CDR3 reads CSPAAQLSYEQYF. CDR3 nucleotide sequence: TGCAGCCCCGCGGCACAGCTCTCCTACGAGCAGTACTTC.

The chain employs TRBV28 and TRBJ1-5; D not resolved. The germline CDR1 and CDR2 sequences are MDHEN and SYDVKM. Trimming took 4 bases from V and 2 from J, leaving 9 bases between them. The CDR3 extends over 14 amino acids. This CDR3 reads CASSYLGGNQPQHF. CDR3 DNA sequence: TGTGCCAGCAGTTACCTTGGGGGCAATCAGCCCCAGCATTTT.

The rearrangement uses TRBV11-1 and TRBJ2-7, with unresolved D. V was cut by 6 bases and J by 0 bases, with 12 bases left in between. Germline V gene data show CDR1 as SGHAT and CDR2 as FQDESV (reference sequence). The CDR3 loop spans 14 amino acids. Written as DNA, the CDR3 is TGTGCCAGCAGAGCCTCTCCGGGCTCCTACGAGCAGTACTTC. Its protein is CASRASPGSYEQYF. Full variable domain (remainder filled in from reference TRBV11-1 and TRBJ2-7): EAEVAQSPRYKITEKSQAVAFWCDPISGHATLYWYRQILGQGPELLVQFQDESVVDDSQLPKDRFSAERLKGVDSTLKIQPAELGDSAMYLCASRASPGSYEQYFGPGTRLTVT.

This chain uses TRBV10-1 with TRBJ2-1; 7 bases are a match to TRBD1. The germline gives CDR1 WNHNN, CDR2 SYGVQD (reference sequence). V was pared by 5 bases and J by 5 bases, with 12 bases of the junction left unmatched. This CDR3 is 16 amino acids long. CDR3 protein: CASSPTTGSGNNEQFF. Here the CDR3 DNA reads TGCGCCAGCAGTCCCACGACAGGGAGTGGAAACAATGAGCAGTTCTTC.

V usage is TRBV27 and J usage is TRBJ2-1; 9 nucleotides align to TRBD2. After removal of 10 bases from V and 13 bases from J, the junction contained 8 bases not matched to a gene. This CDR3 has 11 amino acids. Germline V lookup: CDR1 MNHEY, CDR2 SMNVEV (reference sequence). CDR3 nucleotide sequence: TGTGCCATTAATGGCGGGGGGGTCCAGTTCTTC. This encodes CAINGGGVQFF.

The chain carries TRBV4-2 and TRBJ2-5; 9 bases agree with TRBD1. The CDR3 loop spans 14 amino acids. Germline CDR1 LGHNA, CDR2 YNFKEQ. The V segment lost 4 bases and the J segment 5 bases; nucleotides outside the gene matches: 5. In DNA, the CDR3 is TGTGCCAGCAGCCCGGGACAGGGTGGGGAGACCCAGTACTTC. Its protein is CASSPGQGGETQYF.

This chain links TRBV4-1 with TRBJ2-4; D might be TRBD2 (5 bases). V lost 3 bases, J lost 1 base, and 10 bases lay in between. The CDR3 covers 15 residues. Germline assignment: CDR1 MGHRA and CDR2 YSYEKL. The CDR3 here is CASSQGVWAKNIQYF. The CDR3 DNA follows: TGCGCCAGCAGCCAGGGAGTTTGGGCCAAAAACATTCAGTACTTC.